The rows below give T cell receptor beta chains drawn from one sample of a study of vaccination effects on CD4 cells after COVID-19. The antigens these receptors bind are not known. The protocol was immunoSEQ multiplex PCR, while the TCRdb copy is restricted to in-frame clones and leaves out a portion. Of roughly 46,000 clones listed, around three quarters were seen once; the top ten hold 5.4%. The sequencing here drew on CD4+ T cells from PBMCs cultured without peptide, taken after COVID-19 vaccination. These receptors were collected from a human donor who had a prior SARS-CoV-2 infection. Each CDR3 is given with its conserved first and last residue. A D gene is named only where the DNA matches it firmly. Size tells how often a clone was seen (once, few, many) or the class of an expanded clone, and some rows leave it out.

J gene: TRBJ1-2
V gene: TRBV15
clone size: NA
D gene: TRBD1
CDR3 DNA: TGTGCCACCAGCAGAGACGCAGGGGGCGCAGGGGGCTACACCTTC
CDR3 protein: CATSRDAGGAGGYTF

J gene: TRBJ1-6
V gene: TRBV19
clone size: NA
D gene: NA
CDR3 DNA: TGTGCCAGTTGGGACACCTTAAATTCACCCCTCCACTTT
CDR3 protein: CASWDTLNSPLHF

J gene: TRBJ1-2
V gene: TRBV4-2
clone size: NA
D gene: NA
CDR3 DNA: TGTGCCAGCAGCCAAGACACGGGAACGGTTGACGAGTATGGCTACACCTTC
CDR3 protein: CASSQDTGTVDEYGYTF

J gene: TRBJ2-5
V gene: TRBV24-1
clone size: NA
D gene: TRBD2
CDR3 DNA: TGTGCCACCAGTGACCTAGGACTAGCGGGAAAAGAGACCCAGTACTTC
CDR3 protein: CATSDLGLAGKETQYF

J gene: TRBJ2-1
V gene: TRBV11-2
clone size: NA
D gene: TRBD2
CDR3 DNA: TGTGCCAGCAGCTTGGGGACTAGCGGAGGCTACAATGAGCAGTTCTTC
CDR3 protein: CASSLGTSGGYNEQFF

J gene: TRBJ1-1
V gene: TRBV19
clone size: NA
D gene: NA
CDR3 DNA: TGTGCCAGTAGTATTAATGCTTGGGGGGGAGAAGCTTTCTTT
CDR3 protein: CASSINAWGGEAFF

J gene: TRBJ1-5
V gene: TRBV7-8
clone size: few
D gene: NA
CDR3 DNA: TGTGCCAGCAGCCCGATGGGTAGGGACAATCAGCCCCAGCATTTT
CDR3 protein: CASSPMGRDNQPQHF

J gene: TRBJ2-7
V gene: TRBV6-6
clone size: few
D gene: NA
CDR3 DNA: TGTGCCAGCCTTATCTCGACAGCCTCTCCCTACGAGCAGTACTTC
CDR3 protein: CASLISTASPYEQYF

J gene: TRBJ2-3
V gene: TRBV6-1
clone size: NA
D gene: TRBD1
CDR3 DNA: TGTGCCAGCAGTGATCAGGGGGAGAGGCCAGATACGCAGTATTTT
CDR3 protein: CASSDQGERPDTQYF

J gene: TRBJ1-3
V gene: TRBV6-1
clone size: NA
D gene: TRBD1
CDR3 DNA: TGTGCCAGCAGTGAAGGGACAGGGATATACACCATATATTTT
CDR3 protein: CASSEGTGIYTIYF

J gene: TRBJ2-5
V gene: TRBV27
clone size: NA
D gene: NA
CDR3 DNA: TGTGCCAGCCGGAGGACAGTCGAAGAGACCCAGTACTTC
CDR3 protein: CASRRTVEETQYF

J gene: TRBJ2-5
V gene: TRBV5-1
clone size: NA
D gene: NA
CDR3 DNA: TGCGCCAGCAGCTTGTCGGCCAGGGGAGGGCAAGAGACCCAGTACTTC
CDR3 protein: CASSLSARGGQETQYF

J gene: TRBJ2-1
V gene: TRBV2
clone size: NA
D gene: TRBD1
CDR3 DNA: TGTGCCAGCAGACAGGGACAGGGATTTTCCGTGACCGATGAGCAGTTCTTC
CDR3 protein: CASRQGQGFSVTDEQFF

J gene: TRBJ1-3
V gene: TRBV24-1
clone size: NA
D gene: NA
CDR3 DNA: TGTGCCACCAGTGACCCGCGGGGCACTGGAAACACCATATATTTT
CDR3 protein: CATSDPRGTGNTIYF

J gene: TRBJ2-5
V gene: TRBV5-1
clone size: NA
D gene: NA
CDR3 DNA: TGCGCCAGCAGTCGGGTGCTACAAGAGACCCAGTACTTC
CDR3 protein: CASSRVLQETQYF